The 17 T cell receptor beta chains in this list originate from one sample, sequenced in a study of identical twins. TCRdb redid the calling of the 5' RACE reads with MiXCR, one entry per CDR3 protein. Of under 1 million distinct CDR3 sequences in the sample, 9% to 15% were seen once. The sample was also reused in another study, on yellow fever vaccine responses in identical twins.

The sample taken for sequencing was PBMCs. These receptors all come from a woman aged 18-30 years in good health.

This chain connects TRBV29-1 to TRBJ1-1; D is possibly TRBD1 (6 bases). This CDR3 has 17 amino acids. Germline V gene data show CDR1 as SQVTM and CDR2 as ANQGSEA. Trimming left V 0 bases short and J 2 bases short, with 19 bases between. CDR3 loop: CSVEDSLTTGVNTEAFF. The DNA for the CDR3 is TGCAGCGTTGAAGATTCCCTAACGACAGGAGTAAACACTGAAGCTTTCTTT.

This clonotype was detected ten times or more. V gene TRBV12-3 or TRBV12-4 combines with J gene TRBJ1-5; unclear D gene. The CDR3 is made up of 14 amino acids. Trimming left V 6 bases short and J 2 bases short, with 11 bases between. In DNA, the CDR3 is TGTGCCAGCAGCCCTATTGGGGGCAATCAGCCCCAGCATTTT. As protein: CASSPIGGNQPQHF.

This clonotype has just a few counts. The CDR3 DNA follows: TGTGCCACCAGTGATCCTGACAGGGGGGGCGCTTTCTTT. Its protein product is CATSDPDRGGAFF. J is TRBJ1-1 and V is TRBV24-1, with 9 bases identical to TRBD1. Germline CDR1 and CDR2: KGHDR and SFDVKD. This CDR3 is built from 13 residues. Losses at the gene ends were 3 bases for V and 11 bases for J; bases not matched to a gene: 6.

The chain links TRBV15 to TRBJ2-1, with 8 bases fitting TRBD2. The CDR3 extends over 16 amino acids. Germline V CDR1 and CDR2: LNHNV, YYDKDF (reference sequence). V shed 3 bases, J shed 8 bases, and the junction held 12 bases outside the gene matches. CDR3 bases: TGTGCCACCAGCAGTGAGGAGATTAGCGGGATAGATGAGCAGTTCTTC. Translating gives CATSSEEISGIDEQFF.

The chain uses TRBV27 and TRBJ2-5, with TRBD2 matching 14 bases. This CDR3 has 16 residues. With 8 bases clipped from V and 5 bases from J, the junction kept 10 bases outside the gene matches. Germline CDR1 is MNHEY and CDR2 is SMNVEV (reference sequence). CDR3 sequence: CASHRLTSGRAETQYF. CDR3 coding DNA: TGTGCCAGCCACAGGTTGACTAGCGGGAGGGCTGAGACCCAGTACTTC.

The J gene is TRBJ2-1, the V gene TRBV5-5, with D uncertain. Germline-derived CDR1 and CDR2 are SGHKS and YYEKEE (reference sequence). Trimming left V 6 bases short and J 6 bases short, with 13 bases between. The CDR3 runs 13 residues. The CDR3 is CASTVYGTNEQFF. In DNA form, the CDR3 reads TGTGCCAGCACCGTTTATGGAACCAATGAGCAGTTCTTC.

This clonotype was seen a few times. The CDR3 reads CASSFLPGDTYEQYV. The CDR3 DNA follows: TGTGCCAGCAGCTTCCTGCCGGGGGACACCTACGAGCAGTACGTC. This chain links TRBV5-5 with TRBJ2-7, with D perhaps assigned TRBD1 or TRBD2 (6 bases each). Germline V gene lookup returns CDR1 SGHKS and CDR2 YYEKEE (reference sequence). The CDR3 is 15 amino acids. V was cut by 2 bases and J by 2 bases, with 14 bases left in between.

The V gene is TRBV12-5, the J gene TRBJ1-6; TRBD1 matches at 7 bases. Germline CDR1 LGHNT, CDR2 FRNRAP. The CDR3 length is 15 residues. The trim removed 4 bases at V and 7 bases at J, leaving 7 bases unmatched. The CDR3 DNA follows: TGTGCTAGTGGTTCCATACAGGGGACGAATTCACCCCTCCACTTT. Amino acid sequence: CASGSIQGTNSPLHF.

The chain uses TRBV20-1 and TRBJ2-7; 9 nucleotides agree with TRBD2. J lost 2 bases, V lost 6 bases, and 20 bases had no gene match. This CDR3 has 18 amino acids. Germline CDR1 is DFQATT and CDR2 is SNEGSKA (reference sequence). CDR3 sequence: CSAQPTEREREDTYEQYF. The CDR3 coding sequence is TGCAGTGCCCAACCGACAGAGAGGGAGCGGGAGGACACCTACGAGCAGTACTTC.

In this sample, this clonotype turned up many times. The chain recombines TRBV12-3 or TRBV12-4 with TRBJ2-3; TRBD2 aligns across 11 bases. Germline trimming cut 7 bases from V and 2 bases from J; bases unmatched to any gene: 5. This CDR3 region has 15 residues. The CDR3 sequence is CASKKLAGVTDTQYF. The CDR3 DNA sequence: TGTGCCAGCAAAAAACTAGCGGGGGTCACAGATACGCAGTATTTT.

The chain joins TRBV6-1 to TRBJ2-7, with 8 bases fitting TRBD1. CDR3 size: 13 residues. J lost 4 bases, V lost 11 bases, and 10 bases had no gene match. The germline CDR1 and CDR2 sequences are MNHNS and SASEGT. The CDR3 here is CARMTGQAYEQYV. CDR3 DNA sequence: TGTGCCCGCATGACGGGACAGGCATACGAGCAGTACGTC.

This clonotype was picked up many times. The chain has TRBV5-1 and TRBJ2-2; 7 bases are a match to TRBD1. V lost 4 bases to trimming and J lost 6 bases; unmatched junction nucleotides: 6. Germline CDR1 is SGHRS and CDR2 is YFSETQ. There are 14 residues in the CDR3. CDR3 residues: CASSLDRVPGELFF. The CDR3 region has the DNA TGCGCCAGCAGCCTTGACAGGGTCCCCGGGGAGCTGTTTTTT.

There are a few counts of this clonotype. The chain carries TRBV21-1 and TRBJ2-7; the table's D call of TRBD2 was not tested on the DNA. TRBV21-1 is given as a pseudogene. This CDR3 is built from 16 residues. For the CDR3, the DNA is TGTGCCAGCAGCAAGGGAGGGCCCTCCTGTTCCTACGAGCAGTACGTC. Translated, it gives CASSKGGPSCSYEQYV.

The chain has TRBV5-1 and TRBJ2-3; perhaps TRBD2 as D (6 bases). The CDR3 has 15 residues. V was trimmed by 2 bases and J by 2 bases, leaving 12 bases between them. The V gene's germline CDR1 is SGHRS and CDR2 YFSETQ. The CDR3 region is CASSLNGGFTDTQYF. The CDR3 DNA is TGCGCCAGCAGCTTAAACGGGGGATTCACAGATACGCAGTATTTT. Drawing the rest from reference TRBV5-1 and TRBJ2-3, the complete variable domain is KAGVTQTPRYLIKTRGQQVTLSCSPISGHRSVSWYQQTPGQGLQFLFEYFSETQRNKGNFPGRFSGRQFSNSRSEMNVSTLELGDSALYLCASSLNGGFTDTQYFGPGTRLTVL.

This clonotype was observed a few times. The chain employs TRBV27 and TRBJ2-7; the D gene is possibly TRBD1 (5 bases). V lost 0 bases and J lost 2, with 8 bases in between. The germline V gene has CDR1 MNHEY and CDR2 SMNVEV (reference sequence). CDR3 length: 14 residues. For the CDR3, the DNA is TGTGCCAGCAGTTTATCCCAGGGCCCCTACGAGCAGTACTTC. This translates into CASSLSQGPYEQYF.

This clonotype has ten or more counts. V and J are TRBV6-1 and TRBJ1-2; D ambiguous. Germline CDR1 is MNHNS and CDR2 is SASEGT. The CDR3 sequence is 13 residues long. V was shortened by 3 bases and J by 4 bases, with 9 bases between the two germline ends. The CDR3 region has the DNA TGTGCCAGCAGTGAGATGCAATCCTATGGCTACACCTTC. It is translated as CASSEMQSYGYTF.

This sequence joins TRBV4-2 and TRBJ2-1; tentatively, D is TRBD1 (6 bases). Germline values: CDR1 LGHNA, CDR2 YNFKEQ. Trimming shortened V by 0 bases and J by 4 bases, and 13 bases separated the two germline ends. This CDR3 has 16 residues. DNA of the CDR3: TGTGCCAGCAGCCAAGAGTCTTCAAGGGGGTACAATGAGCAGTTCTTC. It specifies CASSQESSRGYNEQFF.